The 19 T cell receptor beta chains in this list originate from one sample, sequenced in a study of T-cell reconstitution after alpha-beta-depleted transplantation in children. Preparation of the TCRbeta library involved a method that used unique molecular identifiers. TCRdb re-called the PCR reads through MiXCR, storing one row per CDR3 protein. The data hold 100,000 to 120,000 distinct CDR3 sequences, with approximately 10% observed a single time. The sequencing used PBMCs from the stem cell graft donor, collected from the stem cell graft. These receptor sequences come from a human donor who donated a stem cell graft to a child with acute lymphoblastic leukemia.

This clonotype was detected many times. The chain carries TRBV15 and TRBJ2-7, with TRBD2 identical over 11 bases. V trimming: 1 base; J trimming: 7 bases; junction bases outside the gene matches: 9. The CDR3 is 16 amino acids. Germline CDR1 LNHNV, CDR2 YYDKDF (reference sequence). CDR3: CATSRVLGLAEREQYF. CDR3 nucleotide sequence: TGTGCCACCAGCAGAGTTTTGGGACTAGCGGAAAGGGAGCAGTACTTC.

This sequence joins TRBV19 and TRBJ1-5; D is unclear. This CDR3 is 15 amino acids long. V lost 7 bases to trimming and J lost 3 bases, with 16 bases between them. The germline V gene encodes CDR1 LNHDA and CDR2 SQIVND (reference sequence). CDR3 amino acids: CASTRDTAYNQPQHF. The CDR3 DNA reads as TGTGCCAGTACCAGAGACACGGCCTACAATCAGCCCCAGCATTTT.

This clonotype was counted at least ten times. V usage is TRBV29-1 and J usage is TRBJ2-2; either TRBD1 or TRBD2 may fit D (5 bases each). The CDR3 runs to 12 residues. The V and J ends lost 7 bases and 5 bases respectively, with 11 bases between them. Germline values: CDR1 SQVTM, CDR2 ANQGSEA. The DNA for the CDR3 is TGCAGCGCTCGGGGACGGACCGGGGAGCTGTTTTTT. Protein sequence: CSARGRTGELFF.

This clonotype was observed many times. The V call is TRBV7-9, the J call TRBJ1-5; possibly TRBD1 for D (6 bases). The CDR3 consists of 15 residues. Germline values: CDR1 SEHNR, CDR2 FQNEAQ (reference sequence). With 1 base removed from V and 4 bases from J, the gap between germline ends came to 11 bases. CDR3 bases: TGTGCCAGCAGCTTAGTCGGGACACCTAATCAGCCCCAGCATTTT. It yields the protein CASSLVGTPNQPQHF.

The V and J genes are TRBV30 and TRBJ2-3; TRBD2 matches at 14 bases. V dropped 4 bases and J dropped 6; count of bases not matched to a gene: 9. In germline, CDR1 is GTSNPN, CDR2 SVGIG (reference sequence). The CDR3 consists of 16 residues. CDR3 region: CAWTGTSGSKVDTQYF. CDR3 in DNA: TGTGCCTGGACCGGGACTAGCGGGAGCAAGGTGGATACGCAGTATTTT.

This clonotype was detected many times. The rearrangement joins TRBV6-5 to TRBJ1-4; D is uncertain. The CDR3 covers 15 residues. CDR1 and CDR2 from the germline V gene are MNHEY and SVGAGI. Trimming pared 7 bases from V and 0 bases from J, leaving 12 bases between. CDR3 nucleotides: TGTGCCAGCAAAGGACGGGAAGCAACTAATGAAAAACTGTTTTTT. Translating it yields CASKGREATNEKLFF.

This clonotype was detected ten times or more. The rearrangement links TRBV5-6 to TRBJ1-2; no clear D. This CDR3 contains 13 residues. CDR1 and CDR2 from the germline V gene are SGHDT and YYEEEE. V was clipped by 6 bases and J by 7 bases, with 16 bases between them. CDR3 amino acids: CASIITLGGGYTF. In nucleotides, the CDR3 is TGTGCCAGCATCATCACCCTGGGAGGTGGCTACACCTTC.

This clonotype qualifies as large. The chain uses TRBV12-3 or TRBV12-4 and TRBJ2-1; D unclear. The CDR3 has 13 amino acids. V was pared by 2 bases and J by 5 bases, with 7 bases between. The CDR3: CASSLNPDNEQFF. CDR3 coding DNA: TGTGCCAGCAGTTTAAACCCCGACAATGAGCAGTTCTTC.

The chain combines TRBV5-4 with TRBJ2-7; TRBD1 matches at 8 bases. CDR3 length: 13 residues. Per germline, CDR1 SGHNT and CDR2 YYREEE (reference sequence). V shed 4 bases and J 5 bases; nucleotides not matched to a gene: 5. The CDR3 protein is CASSGGQVDEQYF. The DNA for the CDR3 is TGTGCCAGCAGCGGGGGACAGGTAGACGAGCAGTACTTC.

At least ten counts were recorded for this clonotype. J is TRBJ2-1 and V is TRBV7-2; 11 nucleotides align to TRBD1. Germline CDR1 and CDR2: SGHTA and FQGNSA. CDR3 length: 17 residues. The J segment lost 4 bases and the V segment lost 3 bases, leaving 8 bases of the junction unmatched. Here the CDR3 reads CASSFGGTGGFYNEQFF. The CDR3 nucleotides read TGTGCCAGCAGCTTCGGCGGGACAGGGGGGTTTTACAATGAGCAGTTCTTC. Filled out from reference TRBV7-2 and TRBJ2-1, the complete variable domain reads GAGVSQSPSNKVTEKGKDVELRCDPISGHTALYWYRQSLGQGLEFLIYFQGNSAPDKSGLPSDRFSAERTGGSVSTLTIQRTQQEDSAVYLCASSFGGTGGFYNEQFFGPGTRLTVL.

This clonotype occurred many times. The chain couples TRBV5-1 to TRBJ1-2; D remains ambiguous. This CDR3 has 13 residues. Trimming removed 0 bases at V and 3 bases at J, with 6 bases between. The germline gives CDR1 SGHRS, CDR2 YFSETQ. Here the CDR3 DNA reads TGCGCCAGCAGCTTGGGAGGCGACTATGGCTACACCTTC. It encodes CASSLGGDYGYTF.

The chain is built from TRBV4-1 and TRBJ2-6; 7 nucleotides align to TRBD1. The length of the CDR3 is 16 residues. The germline V gene has CDR1 MGHRA and CDR2 YSYEKL. The V and J ends lost 7 bases and 4 bases, in that order; junction bases with no gene match: 10. This CDR3 is CASTGGSNSGANVLTF. The CDR3 bases are TGCGCCAGCACAGGGGGATCTAATTCCGGGGCCAACGTCCTGACTTTC.

The chain links TRBV19 to TRBJ2-5; D is uncertain. Trimming took 4 bases from V and 2 from J, leaving 14 bases between them. The CDR3 sequence is 15 residues long. Germline V gene lookup returns CDR1 LNHDA and CDR2 SQIVND (reference sequence). The CDR3 DNA reads TGTGCCAGTAGTAACCCGAGTGGCTGGCAAGAGACCCAGTACTTC. Protein product: CASSNPSGWQETQYF.

This clonotype was counted many times. The chain recombines TRBV5-1 with TRBJ2-4; 7 bases are a match to TRBD2. Per the germline V gene, CDR1 is SGHRS and CDR2 is YFSETQ. Trimming at V came to 0 bases and at J to 8 bases, leaving 5 bases not matched to a gene. CDR3 length: 14 amino acids. The CDR3 is CASSLGLAVDIQYF. In DNA form, the CDR3 reads TGCGCCAGCAGCTTGGGCCTAGCGGTAGACATTCAGTACTTC.

This clonotype was picked up many times. The genes are TRBV5-1 and TRBJ1-1, with 12 bases lining up with TRBD1. This CDR3 spans 15 amino acids. CDR1 is SGHRS, CDR2 YFSETQ, per germline. Trimming at V came to 0 bases and at J to 5 bases, leaving 2 bases not matched to a gene. The CDR3 is CASSLGDRGRTEAFF. CDR3 in DNA: TGCGCCAGCAGCTTGGGGGACAGGGGGCGTACTGAAGCTTTCTTT.

This clonotype appeared once. As DNA, the CDR3 is TGTGCCAGCAGTGAACACATCCAATCAGGGTCCTACGAGCAGTACTTC. Translating it yields CASSEHIQSGSYEQYF. The rearrangement uses TRBV2 and TRBJ2-7, with D tentatively TRBD1 (5 bases). V was clipped by 2 bases and J by 1 base, with 15 bases between them. This CDR3 is 16 amino acids long. CDR1 is SNHLY, CDR2 FYNNEI, per germline.

In its sample, this clonotype was seen many times. V and J are TRBV18 and TRBJ2-5; D uncertain. V was shortened by 2 bases and J by 5 bases, with 3 bases between the two germline ends. Germline lookup yields CDR1 KGHSH and CDR2 LQKENI. The CDR3 length is 11 residues. Written as DNA, the CDR3 is TGTGCCAGCTCACCAGGGGAGACCCAGTACTTC. Protein sequence: CASSPGETQYF.

This clonotype was recorded many times. The chain combines TRBV7-9 with TRBJ1-4; D ambiguous. The CDR3 covers 14 residues. Germline V gene sequence: CDR1 SEHNR, CDR2 FQNEAQ (reference sequence). Trimming removed 5 bases from V and 0 bases from J, with 7 bases in between. CDR3 sequence: CASSIQSTNEKLFF. CDR3 coding DNA: TGTGCCAGCAGCATACAGTCAACTAATGAAAAACTGTTTTTT.

This clonotype was counted many times. J is TRBJ2-1 and V is TRBV5-1, with 8 nucleotides matching TRBD2. The J segment lost 10 bases and the V segment lost 3 bases, leaving 9 bases of the junction unmatched. Looked up from germline, CDR1 is SGHRS and CDR2 is YFSETQ. This CDR3 has 14 amino acids. CDR3 sequence: CASSSPLQREEQFF. The CDR3 region has the DNA TGCGCCAGCAGCTCACCTCTACAGCGGGAGGAGCAGTTCTTC.